This is a list of T cell receptor beta chains from one sample in a study of shared clonotypes between healthy human individuals. The repertoire was sequenced with immunoSEQ multiplex PCR; TCRdb's copy has only in-frame clones and lacks some. Here the sample spans around 560,000 clones, roughly 96% being singletons. Sequencing was done on a sample of naive CD8+ T cells sorted from blood. The receptors shown here come from a woman aged 25 to 39 in good health. The CDR3 runs from the conserved cysteine through the conserved F or W. The order of the fields is J gene, D gene, V gene, clone size, CDR3 protein, CDR3 DNA. A D gene is named only where the DNA matches it firmly. Clone size is stated in some rows and not others, as once, few, many or a class when expanded.

>TRBJ2-7|TRBD1|TRBV5-6|NA
CASGTGTSYEQYF
TGTGCCAGCGGGACAGGGACATCCTACGAGCAGTACTTC
>TRBJ1-1|NA|TRBV29-1|NA
CSVEGGLSNTEAFF
TGCAGCGTTGAGGGGGGGCTCTCGAACACTGAAGCTTTCTTT
>TRBJ2-7|TRBD2|TRBV27|NA
CASSLQAGGHEQYF
TGTGCCAGCAGTCTCCAAGCGGGAGGCCACGAGCAGTACTTC
>TRBJ1-5|NA|TRBV4-1|NA
CASSQDLTSNQPQHF
TGCGCCAGCAGCCAAGATCTGACTAGCAATCAGCCCCAGCATTTT
>TRBJ2-3|TRBD2|TRBV28|once
CASVASGSITDTQYF
TGTGCCAGCGTAGCAAGCGGGAGTATCACAGATACGCAGTATTTT
>TRBJ2-3|TRBD1|TRBV25-1|NA
CASSNRNRGRGKTDTQYF
TGTGCCAGCAGTAATCGGAATAGGGGCAGGGGGAAAACAGATACGCAGTATTTT
>TRBJ2-7|NA|TRBV5-6|NA
CASSAGDWLDEQYF
TGTGCCAGCAGCGCCGGAGATTGGCTAGACGAGCAGTACTTC
>TRBJ2-5|NA|TRBV4-1|NA
CASSPGLPQETQYF
TGCGCCAGCAGCCCGGGACTGCCACAAGAGACCCAGTACTTC
>TRBJ2-7|NA|TRBV28|NA
CASSLYRAGPYEQYF
TGTGCCAGCAGTTTATATAGGGCAGGTCCCTACGAGCAGTACTTC
>TRBJ2-7|NA|TRBV2|once
CASSGTGNGEQYF
TGTGCCAGCAGCGGGACGGGGAACGGCGAGCAGTACTTC
>TRBJ2-3|TRBD1|TRBV4-1|NA
CASSQAGTVSNTQYF
TGCGCCAGCAGCCAAGCCGGGACAGTTAGTAATACGCAGTATTTT
>TRBJ2-1|TRBD2|TRBV11-2|NA
CASSLETAGGHEQFF
TGTGCCAGCAGCTTAGAGACAGCGGGAGGCCATGAGCAGTTCTTC
>TRBJ2-3|NA|TRBV28|NA
CASSLVGLTDTQYF
TGTGCCAGCAGTTTGGTCGGGCTCACAGATACGCAGTATTTT
>TRBJ2-7|NA|TRBV27|NA
CASSSGSPTFHLTYEQYF
TGTGCCAGCAGTTCCGGGAGCCCAACCTTTCACCTCACCTACGAGCAGTACTTC
>TRBJ2-1|NA|TRBV29-1|NA
CSVAITEQFF
TGCAGCGTTGCGATCACGGAGCAGTTCTTC
>TRBJ2-5|NA|TRBV13|NA
CASSSGLQEAQYF
TGTGCCAGCAGCTCGGGGCTCCAAGAGGCCCAGTACTTC
>TRBJ2-3|TRBD1|TRBV10-1|NA
CASIRWGQGTDTQYF
TGCGCCAGCATCCGATGGGGACAGGGCACAGATACGCAGTATTTT
>TRBJ1-1|TRBD1|TRBV27|NA
CASRPQGATEAFF
TGTGCCAGCAGGCCACAGGGGGCCACTGAAGCTTTCTTT
>TRBJ2-7|NA|TRBV7-6|NA
CASSLRQDLYEQYF
TGTGCCAGCAGCTTGAGACAGGATCTTTACGAGCAGTACTTC
>TRBJ1-3|NA|TRBV9|NA
CASSDESGTPGNTIYF
TGTGCCAGCAGCGACGAGTCAGGAACTCCTGGAAACACCATATATTTT
>TRBJ2-7|NA|TRBV6-9|NA
CASRFEYEQYF
TGTGCCAGCAGATTTGAATACGAGCAGTACTTC
>TRBJ2-1|NA|TRBV7-6|NA
CASSTTGGAYNEQFF
TGTGCCAGCAGCACAACAGGCGGAGCCTACAATGAGCAGTTCTTC
>TRBJ2-2|TRBD2|TRBV13|NA
CASSNGLAGVTGELFF
TGTGCCAGCAGCAATGGACTAGCGGGAGTCACCGGGGAGCTGTTTTTT
>TRBJ2-1|TRBD2|TRBV15|NA
CATSRELAGFFEQFF
TGTGCCACCAGCAGAGAACTAGCGGGATTCTTTGAGCAGTTCTTC
>TRBJ1-4|TRBD1|TRBV13|NA
CASSLEGQGNEKLFF
TGTGCCAGCAGCTTAGAGGGACAGGGAAATGAAAAACTGTTTTTT
>TRBJ2-4|NA|TRBV4-1|NA
CASSQGRGAVF
TGCGCCAGCAGCCAAGGAAGGGGGGCGGTGTTC
>TRBJ1-1|NA|TRBV7-9|NA
CASSRPMIGVGNTEAFF
TGTGCCAGCAGCCGCCCCATGATCGGGGTGGGGAACACTGAAGCTTTCTTT
>TRBJ2-2|NA|TRBV27|NA
CASSAAGPGELFF
TGTGCCAGCAGCGCGGCAGGCCCCGGGGAGCTGTTTTTT
>TRBJ2-1|TRBD2|TRBV27|NA
CASSLAGEGYNEQFF
TGTGCCAGCAGTTTAGCGGGAGAGGGGTACAATGAGCAGTTCTTC
>TRBJ1-2|NA|TRBV4-1|NA
CASSHRSEGSGYTF
TGCGCCAGCAGCCACAGGTCGGAAGGGTCGGGCTACACCTTC
>TRBJ1-1|TRBD1|TRBV19|NA
CASTQGVPTEAFF
TGTGCCAGTACTCAGGGGGTACCCACTGAAGCTTTCTTT
>TRBJ2-7|NA|TRBV5-1|NA
CASSLALRYEQYF
TGCGCCAGCAGCTTGGCCCTAAGATACGAGCAGTACTTC
>TRBJ2-1|NA|TRBV10-3|NA
CAISPLGGGVNEQFF
TGTGCCATCAGTCCCCTAGGGGGCGGGGTCAATGAGCAGTTCTTC
>TRBJ1-4|NA|TRBV16|NA
CASSPDSEKLFF
TGTGCCAGCAGCCCGGACAGCGAAAAACTGTTTTTT
>TRBJ2-4|NA|TRBV5-5|NA
CASSLDYRTALAKNIQYF
TGTGCCAGCAGCCTCGATTATCGGACAGCACTAGCCAAAAACATTCAGTACTTC
>TRBJ2-1|NA|TRBV27|NA
CASSPGLSGEQFF
TGTGCCAGCAGTCCAGGATTATCGGGTGAGCAGTTCTTC
>TRBJ2-3|NA|TRBV11-2|NA
CASSLGHGGRGTDTQYF
TGTGCCAGCAGCTTAGGGCATGGGGGTCGGGGCACAGATACGCAGTATTTT
>TRBJ1-1|NA|TRBV14|few
CASSQDSREAFF
TGTGCCAGCAGCCAAGATTCGAGGGAAGCTTTCTTT
>TRBJ2-7|NA|TRBV11-2|NA
CASSLWREAYEQYF
TGTGCCAGCAGCTTATGGCGGGAAGCCTACGAGCAGTACTTC
>TRBJ2-7|NA|TRBV7-9|once
CASTARGGEQYF
TGTGCCAGCACCGCGAGGGGGGGGGAGCAGTACTTC
>TRBJ2-7|NA|TRBV4-2|NA
CASSQPTSIGRDPYEQYF
TGTGCCAGCAGCCAACCCACGTCCATCGGGCGGGATCCCTACGAGCAGTACTTC
>TRBJ2-1|NA|TRBV28|once
CASTSSANEQFF
TGTGCCAGCACCTCTAGTGCCAATGAGCAGTTCTTC
>TRBJ1-2|NA|TRBV7-9|NA
CASSNRDLYGYTF
TGTGCCAGCAGCAACCGGGACCTTTATGGCTACACCTTC
>TRBJ2-6|NA|TRBV27|NA
CASSFSGANVLTF
TGTGCCAGCAGTTTTTCCGGGGCCAACGTCCTGACTTTC
>TRBJ2-2|NA|TRBV5-1|NA
CASSSVRANTGELFF
TGCGCCAGCAGCTCGGTACGAGCGAACACCGGGGAGCTGTTTTTT
>TRBJ2-7|NA|TRBV20-1|NA
CSARLGVEQYF
TGCAGTGCTAGGTTGGGAGTCGAGCAGTACTTC